These 2 T cell receptor beta chains share one sample of origin, sequenced in a study of blood T cell repertoires in COVID-19. Data came from immunoSEQ multiplex PCR; TCRdb stores just in-frame clones and leaves some out. The table records about 250,000 clones, 65% to 90% of them present only once. Specimen: peripheral blood. Receptors originate from a man aged 45-60 years with COVID-19, enrolled during active disease.

This clone occurred a few times. This sequence joins TRBV9 and TRBJ1-2; D is unclear. V was trimmed by 4 bases and J by 4 bases, leaving 14 bases between them. CDR1 and CDR2 (germline): SGDLS, YYNGEE. The CDR3 runs to 14 residues. The CDR3 coding sequence is TGTGCCAGCAGCACCGGGGAGCGGGGCTATGGCTACACCTTC. Translated: CASSTGERGYGYTF.

The chain carries TRBV4-3 and TRBJ1-6; D is ambiguous. From germline, CDR1 is LGHNA and CDR2 YSLEER. This CDR3 is built from 15 residues. The V gene lost 4 bases and the J gene lost 1 base, with 8 bases spanning the gap. The CDR3 sequence: CASSLDSSYNSPLHF. In DNA, the CDR3 is TGCGCCAGCAGCCTTGACTCTTCCTATAATTCACCCCTCCACTTT.